The 13 T cell receptor beta chains reported below all come from one sample, sequenced in a study of blood T cell repertoires in COVID-19. The method was immunoSEQ multiplex PCR; TCRdb's version includes in-frame clones alone and lacks a portion of them. The data hold fewer than 400,000 clones, with roughly 87% observed a single time. Sequencing was performed on PBMCs or T cells enriched from blood (not recorded which). The receptors shown here come from a woman younger than 30 who had recovered from COVID-19.

The CDR3 DNA reads as TGTGCCAGCAGCTTGACTGGGCGAGGCTACACCTTC. Encoded protein: CASSLTGRGYTF. The chain combines TRBV5-6 with TRBJ1-2; D call uncertain. Germline V lookup: CDR1 SGHDT, CDR2 YYEEEE. The ends were cut back, 1 base at V and 8 bases at J, with 9 bases in the middle. This CDR3 has 12 amino acids.

The chain has TRBV15 and TRBJ2-1; 12 nucleotides align to TRBD2. Germline CDR1 LNHNV, CDR2 YYDKDF (reference sequence). This CDR3 region has 15 residues. V dropped 2 bases and J dropped 7; count of bases not matched to a gene: 3. The CDR3 coding sequence is TGTGCCACCAGCAGACTCGGGACTAGCGGGAATGAGCAGTTCTTC. It translates to CATSRLGTSGNEQFF.

V and J are TRBV11-2 and TRBJ2-1; TRBD2 matches 8 bases. Per the germline V gene, CDR1 is SGHAT and CDR2 is FQNNGV. There are 16 residues in the CDR3. V gave up 1 base and J gave up 5 bases; unmatched junction bases: 7. CDR3 bases: TGTGCCAGCAGCTTAGTAGGCGGGGGGCGGAACAATGAGCAGTTCTTC. Protein product: CASSLVGGGRNNEQFF.

This clone has a handful of counts. J is TRBJ1-2 and V is TRBV9, with 9 bases matching TRBD1. V gave up 3 bases and J gave up 5 bases; unmatched junction bases: 2. Germline assignment: CDR1 SGDLS and CDR2 YYNGEE. This CDR3 contains 13 residues. The CDR3 region is CASSAQGAYGYTF. CDR3 nucleotide sequence: TGTGCCAGCAGCGCACAGGGGGCATATGGCTACACCTTC.

J is TRBJ2-2 and V is TRBV10-3; 8 bases line up with TRBD2. Trimming took 9 bases from V and 7 from J; bases not matched to a gene: 4. The germline CDR1 and CDR2 sequences are ENHRY and SYGVKD. The CDR3 is made up of 12 amino acids. The CDR3 DNA reads as TGTGCCATTTCGGGAGGGAACGGGGAGCTGTTTTTT. It specifies CAISGGNGELFF.

The rearrangement uses TRBV29-1 and TRBJ2-5, with 7 bases fitting TRBD2. The V and J ends lost 4 bases and 2 bases, in that order; junction bases with no gene match: 1. The CDR3 length is 12 residues. Germline values: CDR1 SQVTM, CDR2 ANQGSEA. This CDR3 reads CSVVSGQETQYF. Here the CDR3 DNA reads TGCAGCGTTGTTAGCGGGCAAGAGACCCAGTACTTC. Supplemented by reference TRBV29-1 and TRBJ2-5, the full variable domain reads SAVISQKPSRDICQRGTSLTIQCQVDSQVTMMFWYRQQPGQSLTLIATANQGSEATYESGFVIDKFPISRPNLTFSTLTVSNMSPEDSSIYLCSVVSGQETQYFGPGTRLLVL.

This clone was detected a few times. V and J are TRBV4-3 and TRBJ2-7; TRBD1 matches 9 bases. V dropped 1 base and J dropped 4; count of bases not matched to a gene: 11. Germline assignment: CDR1 LGHNA and CDR2 YSLEER. The CDR3 sequence is 17 residues long. The CDR3 region is CASSQGVRTGEGYEQYF. In DNA, the CDR3 is TGCGCCAGCAGCCAAGGCGTGAGGACAGGGGAGGGATACGAGCAGTACTTC.

The rearrangement joins TRBV30 to TRBJ2-1, with TRBD2 identical over 9 bases. The V gene's germline CDR1 is GTSNPN and CDR2 SVGIG (reference sequence). Trimming took 2 bases from V and 9 from J; bases not matched to a gene: 8. This CDR3 comprises 14 residues. The CDR3 is CAWSSAGGPREQFF. In nucleotides, the CDR3 is TGTGCCTGGAGTTCGGCGGGGGGGCCGCGTGAGCAGTTCTTC.

The chain couples TRBV28 to TRBJ2-7, with D unclear. Trimming removed 6 bases at V and 6 bases at J, with 9 bases between. The CDR3 covers 11 residues. Germline CDR1 MDHEN, CDR2 SYDVKM. Written as DNA, the CDR3 is TGTGCCAGCAGAAAAACACCCGAGCAGTACTTC. Amino acid sequence: CASRKTPEQYF.

The chain has TRBV2 and TRBJ1-6, with a possible D match to TRBD1 (5 bases). Germline CDR1 SNHLY, CDR2 FYNNEI. The CDR3 runs 15 residues. Trimming took off 6 bases at V and 9 bases at J, with 18 bases between the two ends. CDR3 loop: CASRGLQGPLSPLHF. CDR3 in DNA: TGTGCCAGCAGGGGACTCCAGGGCCCCCTTTCACCCCTCCACTTT.

The chain has TRBV7-2 and TRBJ2-7, with D maybe TRBD1 (6 bases). V was trimmed by 4 bases and J by 2 bases, leaving 9 bases between them. The germline gives CDR1 SGHTA, CDR2 FQGNSA. The CDR3 loop spans 13 amino acids. The CDR3 protein is CASSSQGTYEQYF. Here the CDR3 DNA reads TGTGCCAGCAGCTCACAGGGAACCTACGAGCAGTACTTC.

V gene TRBV11-2 combines with J gene TRBJ1-6; D is possibly TRBD1 (5 bases). Trimming took 5 bases from V and 7 from J, leaving 18 bases between them. This CDR3 region has 16 residues. The V gene's germline CDR1 is SGHAT and CDR2 FQNNGV. This CDR3 is CASSETWGRLNSPLHF. The CDR3 region has the DNA TGTGCCAGCAGCGAGACTTGGGGGAGGCTCAATTCACCCCTCCACTTT.

This clone is a singleton in its sample. The chain combines TRBV5-4 with TRBJ2-7; 13 bases align to TRBD2. The CDR3 runs to 15 residues. Germline V CDR1 and CDR2: SGHNT, YYREEE (reference sequence). After removal of 4 bases from V and 7 bases from J, the junction contained 8 bases not matched to a gene. CDR3 region: CASSPGTSGTMEQYF. CDR3 nucleotide sequence: TGTGCCAGCAGCCCTGGGACTAGCGGGACCATGGAGCAGTACTTC.